This T cell receptor (beta chain) is drawn from a study of blood T cell repertoires in COVID-19. The CDR3 length is 16 residues. J gave up 4 bases and V 5 bases, and 11 bases lay outside the gene matches. Looked up from germline, CDR1 is MNHEY and CDR2 is SVGEGT. Some clones are missing from TCRdb's copy, which holds only in-frame ones; the method was immunoSEQ multiplex PCR. Among 290,000 or so clones listed, about 88% were seen once. The V and J genes are TRBV6-2 or TRBV6-3 and TRBJ2-3, with 8 bases that match TRBD2. This sequence was found in an older man with acute or convalescent COVID-19. The sequenced sample was peripheral blood. Here the CDR3 reads CASSHRVAGGPDTQYF. The CDR3 nucleotides read TGTGCCAGCAGTCACCGTGTGGCGGGGGGCCCAGATACGCAGTATTTT.